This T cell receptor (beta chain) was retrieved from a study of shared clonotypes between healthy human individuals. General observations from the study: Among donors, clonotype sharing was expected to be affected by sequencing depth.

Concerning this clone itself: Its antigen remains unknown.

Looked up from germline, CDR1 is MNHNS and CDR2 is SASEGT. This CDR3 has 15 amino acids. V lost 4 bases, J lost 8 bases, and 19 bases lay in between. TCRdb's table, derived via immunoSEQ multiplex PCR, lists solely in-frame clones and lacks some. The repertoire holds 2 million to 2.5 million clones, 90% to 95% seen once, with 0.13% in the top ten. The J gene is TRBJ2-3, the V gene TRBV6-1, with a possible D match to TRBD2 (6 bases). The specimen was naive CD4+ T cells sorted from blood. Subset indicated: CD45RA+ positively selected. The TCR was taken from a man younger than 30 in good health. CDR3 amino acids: CASSGEVVGVGTQYF. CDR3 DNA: TGTGCCAGCAGTGGGGAGGTTGTCGGGGTGGGTACGCAGTATTTT.